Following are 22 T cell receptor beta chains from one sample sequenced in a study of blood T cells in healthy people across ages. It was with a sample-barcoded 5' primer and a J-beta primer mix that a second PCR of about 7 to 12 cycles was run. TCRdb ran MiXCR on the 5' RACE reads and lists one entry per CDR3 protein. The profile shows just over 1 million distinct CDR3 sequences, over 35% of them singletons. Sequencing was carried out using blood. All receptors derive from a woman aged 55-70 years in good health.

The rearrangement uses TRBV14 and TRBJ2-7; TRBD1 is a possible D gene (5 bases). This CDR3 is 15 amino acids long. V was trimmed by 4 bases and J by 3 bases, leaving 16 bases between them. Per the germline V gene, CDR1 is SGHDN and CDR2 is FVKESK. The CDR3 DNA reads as TGTGCCAGCAGCCGATCCCCGTACCAGGGCTACGAGCAGTACTTC. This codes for CASSRSPYQGYEQYF.

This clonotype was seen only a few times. CDR3 sequence reads: CASSLALTGRTEAFF. CDR3 nucleotides: TGTGCCAGCAGCTTAGCACTGACAGGGCGCACTGAAGCTTTCTTT. The rearrangement links TRBV7-6 to TRBJ1-1; 7 positions match TRBD1. The CDR3 loop spans 15 amino acids. Germline trimming cut 0 bases from V and 4 bases from J; bases unmatched to any gene: 5. Germline V gene data show CDR1 as SGHVS and CDR2 as FNYEAQ.

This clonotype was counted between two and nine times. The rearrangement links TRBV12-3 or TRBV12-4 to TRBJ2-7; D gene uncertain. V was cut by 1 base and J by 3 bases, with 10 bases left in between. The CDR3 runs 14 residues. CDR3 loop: CASSLDGVDYEQYF. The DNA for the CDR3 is TGTGCCAGCAGTTTAGATGGGGTAGACTACGAGCAGTACTTC.

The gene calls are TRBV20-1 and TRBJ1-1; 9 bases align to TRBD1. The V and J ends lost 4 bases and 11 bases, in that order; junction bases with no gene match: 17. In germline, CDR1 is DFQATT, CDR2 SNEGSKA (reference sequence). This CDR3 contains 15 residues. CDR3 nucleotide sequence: TGCAGTGCTACGGATCCGGGACAGGGAACTTTTGGCGCTTTCTTT. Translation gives CSATDPGQGTFGAFF.

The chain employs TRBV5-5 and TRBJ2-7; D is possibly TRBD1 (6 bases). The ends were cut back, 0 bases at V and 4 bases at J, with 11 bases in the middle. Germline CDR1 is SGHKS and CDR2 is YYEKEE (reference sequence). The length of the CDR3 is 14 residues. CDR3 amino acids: CASSLDRELYEQYF. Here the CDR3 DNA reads TGTGCCAGCAGCTTGGACAGGGAGTTATACGAGCAGTACTTC.

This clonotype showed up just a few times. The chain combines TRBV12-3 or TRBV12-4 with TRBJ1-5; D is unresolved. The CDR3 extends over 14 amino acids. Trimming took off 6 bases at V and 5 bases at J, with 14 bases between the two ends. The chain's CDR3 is CASSPSLGHQPQHF. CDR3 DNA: TGTGCCAGCAGCCCCAGTTTAGGCCATCAGCCCCAGCATTTT.

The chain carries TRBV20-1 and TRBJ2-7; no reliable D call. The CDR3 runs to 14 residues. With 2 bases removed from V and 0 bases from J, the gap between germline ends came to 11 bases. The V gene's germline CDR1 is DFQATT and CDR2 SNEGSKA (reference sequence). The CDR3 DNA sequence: TGCAGTGCTAGAAACACCGTAAGCTCCTACGAGCAGTACTTC. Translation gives CSARNTVSSYEQYF.

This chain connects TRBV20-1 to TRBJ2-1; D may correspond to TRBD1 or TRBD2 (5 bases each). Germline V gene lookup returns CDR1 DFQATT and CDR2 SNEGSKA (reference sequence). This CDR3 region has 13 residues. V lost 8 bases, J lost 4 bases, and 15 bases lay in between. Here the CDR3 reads CSLRDGGYNEQFF. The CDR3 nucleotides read TGCAGTCTAAGGGACGGAGGTTACAATGAGCAGTTCTTC.

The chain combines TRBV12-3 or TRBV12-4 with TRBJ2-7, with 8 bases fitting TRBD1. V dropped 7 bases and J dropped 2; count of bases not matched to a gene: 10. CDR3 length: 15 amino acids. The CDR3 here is CASNLDRGLPYEQYF. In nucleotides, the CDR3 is TGTGCCAGCAACTTAGACAGGGGACTCCCCTACGAGCAGTACTTC.

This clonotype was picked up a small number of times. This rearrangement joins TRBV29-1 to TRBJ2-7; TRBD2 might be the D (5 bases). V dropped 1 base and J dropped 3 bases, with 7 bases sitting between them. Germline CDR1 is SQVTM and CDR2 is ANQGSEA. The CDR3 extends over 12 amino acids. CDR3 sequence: CSVEVRGYEQYF. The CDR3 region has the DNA TGCAGCGTTGAAGTCCGGGGCTACGAGCAGTACTTC.

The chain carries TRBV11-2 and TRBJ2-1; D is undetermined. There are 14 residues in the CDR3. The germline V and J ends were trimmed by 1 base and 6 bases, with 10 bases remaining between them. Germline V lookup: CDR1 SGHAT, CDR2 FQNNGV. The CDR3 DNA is TGTGCCAGCAGCTTAGCGAGTAGCTTCAATGAGCAGTTCTTC. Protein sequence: CASSLASSFNEQFF.

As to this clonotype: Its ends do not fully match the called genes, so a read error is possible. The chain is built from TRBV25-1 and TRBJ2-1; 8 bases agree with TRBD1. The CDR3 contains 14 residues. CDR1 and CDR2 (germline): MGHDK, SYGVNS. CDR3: CASRRTGTYNERFF. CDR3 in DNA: TGTGCCAGCAGGCGGACAGGGACCTACAATGAGCGGTTCTTC.

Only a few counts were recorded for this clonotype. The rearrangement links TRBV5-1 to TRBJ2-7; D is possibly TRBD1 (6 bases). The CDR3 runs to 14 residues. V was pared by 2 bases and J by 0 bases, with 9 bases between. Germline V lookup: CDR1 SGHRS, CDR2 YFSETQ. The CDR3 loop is CASSFRDNSYEQYF. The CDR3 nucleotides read TGCGCCAGCAGCTTCCGGGACAACTCCTACGAGCAGTACTTC.

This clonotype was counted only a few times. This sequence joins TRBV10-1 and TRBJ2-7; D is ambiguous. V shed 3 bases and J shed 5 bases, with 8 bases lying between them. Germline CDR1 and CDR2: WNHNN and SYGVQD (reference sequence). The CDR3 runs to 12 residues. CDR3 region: CASSERVHEQYF. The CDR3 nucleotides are TGCGCCAGCAGTGAAAGGGTCCACGAGCAGTACTTC.

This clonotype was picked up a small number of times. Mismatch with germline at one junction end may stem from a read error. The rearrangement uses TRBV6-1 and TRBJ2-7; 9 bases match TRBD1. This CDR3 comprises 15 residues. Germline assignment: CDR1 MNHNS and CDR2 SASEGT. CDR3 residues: CASSEPGQGIYEQYF. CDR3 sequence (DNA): TGCGCCAGCAGCGAGCCGGGACAGGGAATCTACGAGCAGTACTTC.

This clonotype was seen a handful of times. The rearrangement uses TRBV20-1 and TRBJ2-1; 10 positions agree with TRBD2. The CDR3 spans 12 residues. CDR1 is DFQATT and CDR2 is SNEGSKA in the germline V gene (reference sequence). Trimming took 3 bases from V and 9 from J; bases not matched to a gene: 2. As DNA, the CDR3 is TGCAGTGCTAGGCGGACTAGCGGTGAGCAGTTCTTC. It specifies CSARRTSGEQFF.

This CDR3 is CASSLAGRANTDTQYF. The CDR3 DNA reads as TGCGCCAGCAGCTTGGCCGGCAGGGCGAACACAGATACGCAGTATTTT. The chain couples TRBV5-1 to TRBJ2-3; D perhaps matches TRBD1 (5 bases). CDR3 size: 16 residues. Trimming removed 0 bases from V and 2 bases from J, with 13 bases in between. CDR1 SGHRS and CDR2 YFSETQ come from the germline V gene.

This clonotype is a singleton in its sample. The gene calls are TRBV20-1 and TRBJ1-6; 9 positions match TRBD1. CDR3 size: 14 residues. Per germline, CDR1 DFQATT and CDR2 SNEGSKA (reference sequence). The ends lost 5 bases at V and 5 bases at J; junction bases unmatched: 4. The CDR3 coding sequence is TGCAGTGCTTGGGACAGGGAAGATAATTCACCCCTCCACTTT. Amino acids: CSAWDREDNSPLHF.

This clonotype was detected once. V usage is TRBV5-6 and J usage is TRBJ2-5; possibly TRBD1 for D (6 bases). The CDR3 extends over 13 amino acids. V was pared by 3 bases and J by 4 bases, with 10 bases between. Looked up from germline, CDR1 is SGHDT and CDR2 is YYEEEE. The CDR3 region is CASSWQGTETQYF. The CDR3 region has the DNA TGTGCCAGCAGCTGGCAGGGGACAGAGACCCAGTACTTC.

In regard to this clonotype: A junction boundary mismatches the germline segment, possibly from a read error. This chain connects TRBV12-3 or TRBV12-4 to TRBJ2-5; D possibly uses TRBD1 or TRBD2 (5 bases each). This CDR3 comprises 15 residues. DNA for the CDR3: TGTACCAGCACCCCCCGCTCGGGACCCCAAGAGACCCAGTACTTC. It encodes CTSTPRSGPQETQYF.

CDR3 DNA sequence: TGTGCCAGCAGTTCCCCCGGGACAGGGTTGGCGTACGAGCAGTACTTC. Translating it yields CASSSPGTGLAYEQYF. The gene calls are TRBV28 and TRBJ2-4; 9 bases are a match to TRBD1. The closer fit of TRBJ2-7 to the DNA end suggests the J call may be wrong. The germline CDR1 and CDR2 sequences are MDHEN and SYDVKM. The CDR3 runs to 16 residues.

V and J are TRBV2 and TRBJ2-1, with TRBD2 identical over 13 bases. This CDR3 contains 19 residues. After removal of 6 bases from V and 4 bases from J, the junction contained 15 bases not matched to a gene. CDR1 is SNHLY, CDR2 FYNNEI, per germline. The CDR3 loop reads CASRNPPGLAGEGYNEQFF. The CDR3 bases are TGTGCCAGCAGAAATCCCCCTGGACTAGCGGGAGAAGGGTACAATGAGCAGTTCTTC.